This passage covers 4 T cell receptor beta chains from one sample sequenced in a study of identical twins. TCRdb reprocessed the 5' RACE reads with MiXCR, giving one entry per CDR3 protein. Of approximately 620,000 distinct CDR3 sequences detected, 8.5% to 9% appear once; the ten largest clones hold approximately 0.94%. This sample was also put to use in a study of yellow fever vaccine responses in identical twins.

The sample consisted of PBMCs. The receptors originated from a woman aged 18-35 years in good health.

This clonotype was seen a few times. CDR3: CASDGLTYEQYF. The DNA of the CDR3 is TGTGCCTCGGACGGGCTCACCTACGAGCAGTACTTC. The chain carries TRBV30 and TRBJ2-7; no reliable D call. In germline, CDR1 is GTSNPN, CDR2 SVGIG (reference sequence). The CDR3 covers 12 residues. V was shortened by 7 bases and J by 2 bases, with 12 bases between the two germline ends.

This clonotype appeared many times. The rearrangement joins TRBV5-1 to TRBJ2-3; D may be TRBD1 (6 bases). Germline V gene data show CDR1 as SGHRS and CDR2 as YFSETQ. This CDR3 is 15 amino acids long. The V and J ends lost 2 bases and 5 bases respectively, with 15 bases between them. CDR3 sequence: CASSFSGRGRDTQYF. The CDR3, as DNA: TGCGCCAGCAGCTTTTCGGGCAGGGGAAGAGATACGCAGTATTTT.

To note about this clonotype: A much larger clone sits a single nucleotide away, making a read error possible. Without the conserved terminal phenylalanine or tryptophan, this CDR3 likely stems from a read error. This chain links TRBV7-2 with TRBJ2-5, with 10 bases lining up with TRBD2. The ends lost 0 bases at V and 4 bases at J; junction bases unmatched: 5. CDR3 size: 16 residues. CDR1 and CDR2 (germline): SGHTA, FQGNSA. Written as DNA, the CDR3 is TGTGCCAGCAGCTTAGCCGGGACTAGCGTAGCAGAGACCCAGTACTTG. Translation gives CASSLAGTSVAETQYL.

The rearrangement joins TRBV27 to TRBJ2-7; maybe TRBD2 (6 bases). Germline assignment: CDR1 MNHEY and CDR2 SMNVEV (reference sequence). The CDR3 is 14 amino acids. V was shortened by 5 bases and J by 2 bases, with 13 bases between the two germline ends. This CDR3 is CASSLREAPYEQYF. CDR3 nucleotide sequence: TGTGCCAGCAGTCTCAGGGAGGCCCCCTACGAGCAGTACTTC.